Here is one T cell receptor beta chain with its context. Its antigen is undetermined. The PCR made use of 60 Vbeta and 13 Jbeta primers. Sequencing used immunoSEQ multiplex PCR; TCRdb keeps in-frame clones, though not all of them. This sample has a few hundred thousand clones, with 70% to 90% found just once. This sample was included in a study of cytomegalovirus exposure and HLA in healthy donors. Across the whole study: Earlier, 110 million or so unique TCR beta sequences were recovered from about 200 million T cells by an analysis.

Germline V CDR1 and CDR2: LGHNA, YNFKEQ. The CDR3 extends over 12 amino acids. Trimming took off 1 base at V and 5 bases at J, with 6 bases between the two ends. Broader study findings: Within a later analysis, the majority of CMV-associated TCR beta chains appeared HLA-restricted. Sequencing probably produced one cluster of sequence variants that were highly shared.

Sequencing input: PBMCs. This rearrangement joins TRBV4-2 to TRBJ2-7; no clear D gene. The source is a woman aged 18-30 years in good health and CMV-seronegative. CDR3 nucleotides: TGTGCCAGCAGCCAAGGTATCGACGAGCAGTACTTC. This encodes CASSQGIDEQYF.